A single sample is the source of the 24 T cell receptor beta chains below, sequenced in a study of T cell changes during pregnancy in multiple sclerosis. TCRdb's table, derived via immunoSEQ multiplex PCR, lists solely in-frame clones and lacks some. The sample holds more than 55,000 clones, about 92% seen once. The sequences come from peripheral blood, collected in the first trimester of pregnancy. Receptors were obtained from a female donor with multiple sclerosis, enrolled in a pregnancy study.

The gene calls are TRBV4-1 and TRBJ2-7, with 7 bases matching TRBD2. CDR3 length: 15 residues. The germline V gene encodes CDR1 MGHRA and CDR2 YSYEKL. Trimming removed 1 base from V and 2 bases from J; junction bases left unmatched: 5. Here the CDR3 DNA reads TGCGCCAGCAGCCAAGGGCTAGCGGCTACCTACGAGCAGTACTTC. Its translation: CASSQGLAATYEQYF.

V and J are TRBV5-5 and TRBJ2-7, with 7 bases lining up with TRBD1. The CDR3 runs to 13 residues. Per germline, CDR1 SGHKS and CDR2 YYEKEE (reference sequence). With V trimmed by 4 bases and J by 3 bases, 4 bases remained unmatched. CDR3 sequence reads: CASSDRVFYEQYF. The CDR3 bases are TGTGCCAGCAGCGACAGGGTCTTCTACGAGCAGTACTTC.

The chain has TRBV9 and TRBJ1-6, with D uncertain. This CDR3 is built from 14 residues. Trimming took 1 base from V and 6 from J, leaving 8 bases between them. CDR1 is SGDLS, CDR2 YYNGEE, per germline. CDR3 sequence reads: CASSVRHINSPLHF. The CDR3, as DNA: TGTGCCAGCAGCGTAAGACACATTAATTCACCCCTCCACTTT.

J is TRBJ2-2 and V is TRBV25-1, with D perhaps TRBD1 (6 bases). CDR1 is MGHDK, CDR2 SYGVNS, per germline. V lost 3 bases and J 7 bases, leaving 15 bases between the germline ends. This CDR3 comprises 15 residues. The CDR3 DNA reads TGTGCCAGCAGTGAGCCCAGGGGCACTATCGGGGAGCTGTTTTTT. Its protein is CASSEPRGTIGELFF.

This chain links TRBV7-2 with TRBJ1-2, with 9 bases matching TRBD1. Germline V gene sequence: CDR1 SGHTA, CDR2 FQGNSA. The CDR3 runs to 14 residues. V was clipped by 4 bases and J by 6 bases; unmatched bases: 6. The CDR3 protein is CASSSPGTGNGYTF. Written as DNA, the CDR3 is TGTGCCAGCAGCTCCCCAGGGACAGGGAATGGCTACACCTTC.

The J gene is TRBJ2-1, the V gene TRBV5-4, with TRBD2 as a possible D gene (6 bases). CDR3 size: 18 residues. V was clipped by 0 bases and J by 0 bases, with 16 bases between them. Germline V lookup: CDR1 SGHNT, CDR2 YYREEE (reference sequence). The CDR3 spells CASSLVGWGVTSYNEQFF. The CDR3 region has the DNA TGTGCCAGCAGCTTGGTAGGGTGGGGGGTTACCTCCTACAATGAGCAGTTCTTC.

V is TRBV27 and J is TRBJ1-5; 9 nucleotides align to TRBD1. V dropped 6 bases and J dropped 9; count of bases not matched to a gene: 9. The CDR3 length is 14 residues. The germline V gene encodes CDR1 MNHEY and CDR2 SMNVEV (reference sequence). CDR3 bases: TGTGCCAGCAGACAACAGGGGGCTGGTCGGCCCCAGCATTTT. As protein: CASRQQGAGRPQHF.

This clone occurred a few times. The chain is built from TRBV6-5 and TRBJ2-3; either TRBD1 or TRBD2 may supply D (6 bases each). This CDR3 is 13 amino acids long. With 6 bases removed from V and 4 bases from J, the gap between germline ends came to 11 bases. CDR1 is MNHEY, CDR2 SVGAGI, per germline. The CDR3 coding sequence is TGTGCCAGCAGCTACGGGGGCGCAGATACGCAGTATTTT. Protein: CASSYGGADTQYF.

CDR3: CASSEAFRGPGEDNQPQHF. As DNA, the CDR3 is TGTGCCAGCAGTGAAGCTTTTAGGGGCCCTGGCGAAGACAATCAGCCCCAGCATTTT. The gene calls are TRBV6-1 and TRBJ1-5; possibly TRBD1 for D (5 bases). Deletions cut 0 bases from V and 3 bases from J, with 21 bases between. Germline-derived CDR1 and CDR2 are MNHNS and SASEGT. There are 19 residues in the CDR3.

In regard to this clone: One junction end disagrees with the germline gene, perhaps due to a read error. V usage is TRBV7-7 and J usage is TRBJ2-5; a weak D match, TRBD1 (5 bases). The CDR3 is made up of 14 amino acids. Germline V lookup: CDR1 SSHAT, CDR2 FNYEAQ (reference sequence). CDR3 residues: CASSLGRAQETQYF. Written as DNA, the CDR3 is TGTGCTAGCAGCTTAGGCAGGGCTCAAGAGACCCAGTACTTC.

The gene calls are TRBV11-2 and TRBJ2-7, with D tentatively TRBD1 (5 bases). The CDR3 runs 14 residues. With 4 bases removed from V and 3 bases from J, the gap between germline ends came to 13 bases. The germline CDR1 and CDR2 sequences are SGHAT and FQNNGV. CDR3 bases: TGTGCCAGCAGCTGGGGCCCCACCGGCTACGAGCAGTACTTC. This sequence encodes CASSWGPTGYEQYF.

The chain combines TRBV19 with TRBJ2-1; TRBD1 agrees at 11 bases. V trimming: 8 bases; J trimming: 7 bases; junction bases outside the gene matches: 4. This CDR3 contains 13 residues. The germline V gene encodes CDR1 LNHDA and CDR2 SQIVND (reference sequence). CDR3 amino acids: CASRDRGENEQFF. CDR3 bases: TGTGCCAGTCGGGACAGGGGGGAGAATGAGCAGTTCTTC.

The CDR3 sequence: CASSARQGGNSPLHF. The CDR3 DNA reads as TGCGCCAGCAGCGCCCGACAGGGAGGCAATTCACCCCTCCACTTT. V is TRBV5-1 and J is TRBJ1-6; 7 bases are shared with TRBD1. The CDR3 loop spans 15 amino acids. V lost 4 bases, J lost 7 bases, and 8 bases stayed unmatched. CDR1 SGHRS and CDR2 YFSETQ come from the germline V gene.

The rearrangement links TRBV7-3 to TRBJ2-3; TRBD2 matches at 13 bases. Losses at the gene ends were 4 bases for V and 2 bases for J; bases not matched to a gene: 6. The germline V gene encodes CDR1 SGHTA and CDR2 FQGTGA. CDR3 size: 17 residues. The CDR3 loop is CASSSGLAGVITDTQYF. DNA of the CDR3: TGTGCCAGCAGCTCCGGACTAGCGGGGGTGATCACAGATACGCAGTATTTT.

This chain links TRBV4-3 with TRBJ1-2, with unresolved D. Germline V gene sequence: CDR1 LGHNA, CDR2 YSLEER. V dropped 1 base and J dropped 8 bases, with 14 bases sitting between them. There are 14 residues in the CDR3. CDR3 protein: CASSQVGTGKGYTF. CDR3 in DNA: TGCGCCAGCAGCCAAGTGGGCACGGGGAAAGGCTACACCTTC.

The gene calls are TRBV30 and TRBJ1-4; D may be TRBD1 (5 bases). Germline values: CDR1 GTSNPN, CDR2 SVGIG (reference sequence). CDR3 length: 14 residues. V was clipped by 5 bases and J by 8 bases, with 18 bases between them. In DNA form, the CDR3 reads TGTGCCTGGGAGCGGGCGGGGCGACAAGAAAAACTGTTTTTT. Translation: CAWERAGRQEKLFF.

V usage is TRBV28 and J usage is TRBJ1-2; D uncertain. The V and J ends lost 5 bases and 6 bases respectively, with 13 bases between them. There are 13 residues in the CDR3. Germline V CDR1 and CDR2: MDHEN, SYDVKM. The CDR3 coding sequence is TGTGCCAGCAGTCTGTGGGAGACAAATGGCTACACCTTC. It codes for CASSLWETNGYTF.

The V and J genes are TRBV29-1 and TRBJ1-1; no definite D call. The germline V gene has CDR1 SQVTM and CDR2 ANQGSEA. There are 11 residues in the CDR3. V lost 5 bases and J 5 bases, leaving 9 bases between the germline ends. This chain's CDR3 is CSVLFRTEAFF. CDR3 nucleotide sequence: TGCAGCGTTCTTTTCAGAACTGAAGCTTTCTTT.

V and J are TRBV7-2 and TRBJ2-1, with D perhaps matching TRBD1 (5 bases). The CDR3 sequence is 15 residues long. V was cut by 0 bases and J by 11 bases, with 17 bases left in between. The germline CDR1 and CDR2 sequences are SGHTA and FQGNSA. The CDR3, as DNA: TGTGCCAGCAGCTTAGCGTCGGGTGGCCAGGGTCAGCAGTTCTTC. It yields the protein CASSLASGGQGQQFF.

The rearrangement joins TRBV10-3 to TRBJ1-1; D not certain. CDR3 length: 10 amino acids. V was pared by 8 bases and J by 10 bases, with 11 bases between. Germline V CDR1 and CDR2: ENHRY, SYGVKD. CDR3 protein: CAIGRAGAFF. The CDR3 nucleotides read TGTGCCATCGGGAGGGCTGGAGCTTTCTTT.

Here the CDR3 reads CASSQPTVAYEQYF. CDR3 nucleotides: TGCGCCAGCAGCCAACCGACAGTCGCCTACGAGCAGTACTTC. The gene calls are TRBV4-3 and TRBJ2-7; tentatively, D is TRBD1 (5 bases). Germline V gene lookup returns CDR1 LGHNA and CDR2 YSLEER. V gave up 2 bases and J gave up 2 bases, with 10 bases separating them. CDR3 length: 14 residues.

Here the CDR3 DNA reads TGTGCCAGCAGCACCAGGGGCTCAGAGGATAATTCACCCCTCCACTTT. Residues: CASSTRGSEDNSPLHF. The chain links TRBV7-9 to TRBJ1-6; D might be TRBD1 (6 bases). The CDR3 extends over 16 amino acids. V lost 5 bases, J lost 5 bases, and 16 bases lay in between. Germline values: CDR1 SEHNR, CDR2 FQNEAQ (reference sequence).

J is TRBJ2-4 and V is TRBV7-3; TRBD2 aligns across 7 bases. V shed 0 bases and J 8 bases; nucleotides not matched to a gene: 4. CDR1 and CDR2 (germline): SGHTA, FQGTGA. CDR3 length equals 14 residues. CDR3 protein: CASSLTGAGDIQYF. CDR3 bases: TGTGCCAGCAGCTTAACTGGGGCGGGGGACATTCAGTACTTC.

This rearrangement joins TRBV20-1 to TRBJ2-5; D unclear. The CDR3 extends over 11 amino acids. Trimming cost V 3 bases and J 8 bases, with 10 bases left between them. Germline V gene lookup returns CDR1 DFQATT and CDR2 SNEGSKA (reference sequence). In DNA, the CDR3 is TGCAGTGCTAGTATGGGCGAAACCCAGTACTTC. It codes for CSASMGETQYF.